These 18 T cell receptor beta chains share one sample of origin, sequenced in a study of blood T cell repertoires in COVID-19. Assay: immunoSEQ multiplex PCR; the TCRdb copy retains only in-frame clones and omits some. The sample carries some 200,000 clones, roughly 82% recorded once. Sequenced material: peripheral blood. The receptor source for this set is a human donor in a cohort sampled during active COVID-19.

This chain uses TRBV9 with TRBJ2-7; the match to TRBD2 covers 9 bases. This CDR3 region has 16 residues. J lost 3 bases, V lost 0 bases, and 7 bases had no gene match. Germline lookup yields CDR1 SGDLS and CDR2 YYNGEE. The CDR3 DNA reads as TGTGCCAGCAGCGTAGCCCGGACTAGCGAGTTCTACGAGCAGTACTTC. This sequence encodes CASSVARTSEFYEQYF.

This clone occurred once. This rearrangement joins TRBV7-9 to TRBJ2-1, with TRBD2 matching over 7 bases. This CDR3 comprises 17 residues. The V and J ends lost 1 base and 4 bases, in that order; junction bases with no gene match: 10. Germline V gives CDR1 SEHNR, CDR2 FQNEAQ (reference sequence). The chain's CDR3 is CASSLVPSGTMYNEQFF. Here the CDR3 DNA reads TGTGCCAGCAGCTTAGTGCCCTCCGGGACTATGTACAATGAGCAGTTCTTC.

The chain recombines TRBV6-1 with TRBJ2-7; 9 nucleotides align to TRBD1. The CDR3 loop spans 15 amino acids. The V gene end was trimmed by 3 bases and the J gene end by 5 bases; junction bases not matched to a gene: 8. Germline assignment: CDR1 MNHNS and CDR2 SASEGT. The CDR3 protein is CASSDPYRGRDEQYF. CDR3 nucleotide sequence: TGTGCCAGCAGTGACCCCTACAGGGGGCGGGACGAGCAGTACTTC.

V gene TRBV19 combines with J gene TRBJ2-3; D not certain. V lost 3 bases and J lost 0, with 7 bases in between. The CDR3 has 14 residues. CDR1 and CDR2 (germline): LNHDA, SQIVND (reference sequence). The CDR3 reads CASSISRSTDTQYF. Here the CDR3 DNA reads TGTGCCAGTAGTATTAGCAGAAGCACAGATACGCAGTATTTT.

This chain joins TRBV28 and TRBJ2-7; TRBD2 is a possible D gene (6 bases). V lost 6 bases and J lost 0, with 12 bases in between. Germline lookup yields CDR1 MDHEN and CDR2 SYDVKM. This CDR3 has 14 amino acids. In nucleotides, the CDR3 is TGTGCCAGCAGGGCCCGGGAGCTCTCCTACGAGCAGTACTTC. Translation: CASRARELSYEQYF.

This clone was detected only a few times. Sequence at one end of the junction differs from germline and may be a read error. The chain combines TRBV27 with TRBJ1-6; no firm D call. Germline V lookup: CDR1 MNHEY, CDR2 SMNVEV (reference sequence). The CDR3 consists of 15 residues. The CDR3 reads CASSLSGAANSPLHF. The CDR3 DNA is TGTGCCAGCAGTCTATCGGGAGCGGCTAATTCACCCCTCCACTTT.

The rearrangement uses TRBV5-4 and TRBJ2-3; TRBD2 matches 10 bases. The CDR3 loop spans 16 amino acids. Trimming cost V 4 bases and J 0 bases; bases outside gene matches: 5. Germline loops: CDR1 SGHNT, CDR2 YYREEE (reference sequence). The chain's CDR3 is CASSAGGLASTDTQYF. DNA of the CDR3: TGTGCCAGCAGCGCAGGGGGACTAGCGAGCACAGATACGCAGTATTTT. The full variable domain, rest sourced from reference TRBV5-4 and TRBJ2-3, is ETGVTQSPTHLIKTRGQQVTLRCSSQSGHNTVSWYQQALGQGPQFIFQYYREEENGRGNFPPRFSGLQFPNYSSELNVNALELDDSALYLCASSAGGLASTDTQYFGPGTRLTVL.

CDR3 amino acids: CASSLRLAGVPEQYF. CDR3 DNA sequence: TGTGCCAGCAGCTTACGACTAGCGGGAGTCCCCGAGCAGTACTTC. The chain has TRBV7-6 and TRBJ2-7; 12 bases agree with TRBD2. This CDR3 spans 15 amino acids. Germline loops: CDR1 SGHVS, CDR2 FNYEAQ. V dropped 2 bases and J dropped 6; count of bases not matched to a gene: 5.

This clone has more than one count but fewer than ten. J is TRBJ1-2 and V is TRBV7-2, with a weak D call TRBD1 (5 bases). This CDR3 comprises 14 residues. CDR1 SGHTA and CDR2 FQGNSA come from the germline V gene. V was cut by 1 base and J by 8 bases, with 14 bases left in between. The CDR3 sequence is CASSLGHPPGGYTF. CDR3 nucleotide sequence: TGTGCCAGCAGCTTAGGACACCCCCCAGGGGGCTACACCTTC.

The DNA of the CDR3 is TGTGCCAGCAGCCGATCCCCTAGCGGGGAGACCCAGTACTTC. Its protein product is CASSRSPSGETQYF. The chain is built from TRBV14 and TRBJ2-5, with 8 bases matching TRBD2. This CDR3 region has 14 residues. Germline V gives CDR1 SGHDN, CDR2 FVKESK. J gave up 5 bases and V 4 bases, and 6 bases lay outside the gene matches.

This rearrangement joins TRBV5-1 to TRBJ2-5; D remains ambiguous. The V and J ends lost 2 bases and 3 bases respectively, with 8 bases between them. The germline V gene has CDR1 SGHRS and CDR2 YFSETQ. The CDR3 length is 13 residues. The CDR3 region has the DNA TGCGCCAGCAGCTTCTCACCGGAAGAGACCCAGTACTTC. Translated: CASSFSPEETQYF.

CDR3 loop: CASSENGLAGGGQETQYF. The CDR3 coding sequence is TGCGCCAGCAGTGAGAATGGACTAGCGGGAGGGGGCCAAGAGACCCAGTACTTC. The V and J genes are TRBV10-2 and TRBJ2-5, with 15 bases identical to TRBD2. The CDR3 runs 18 residues. Unmatched junction bases numbered 5, after V lost 2 bases and J lost 1 base. CDR1 WSHSY and CDR2 SAAADI come from the germline V gene.

The J gene is TRBJ2-2, the V gene TRBV24-1; maybe TRBD2 (5 bases). The CDR3 runs to 16 residues. V lost 3 bases and J 1 base, leaving 11 bases between the germline ends. Germline V CDR1 and CDR2: KGHDR, SFDVKD. The CDR3 here is CATSDPPSGNTGELFF. The CDR3 DNA follows: TGTGCCACCAGTGATCCGCCCAGCGGGAACACCGGGGAGCTGTTTTTT.

The V call is TRBV12-5, the J call TRBJ2-3, with D maybe TRBD2 (7 bases). V lost 2 bases and J lost 6, with 12 bases in between. The CDR3 extends over 14 amino acids. Germline lookup yields CDR1 LGHNT and CDR2 FRNRAP. The CDR3 here is CASGLRGGVDTQYF. For the CDR3, the DNA is TGTGCTAGTGGTTTGCGAGGGGGGGTTGATACGCAGTATTTT.

The genes are TRBV5-1 and TRBJ2-5; 8 bases are shared with TRBD2. CDR1 and CDR2 (germline): SGHRS, YFSETQ. V gave up 4 bases and J gave up 1 base; unmatched junction bases: 6. This CDR3 has 15 amino acids. CDR3 region: CASSRYTSGQETQYF. As DNA, the CDR3 is TGCGCCAGCAGCCGTTATACTAGCGGCCAAGAGACCCAGTACTTC.

The chain links TRBV30 to TRBJ2-2, with 13 bases fitting TRBD2. After removal of 1 base from V and 6 bases from J, the junction contained 5 bases not matched to a gene. The CDR3 length is 16 residues. CDR1 and CDR2 from the germline V gene are GTSNPN and SVGIG (reference sequence). The CDR3 region is CAWSGTSGSPAGELFF. CDR3 nucleotide sequence: TGTGCCTGGAGTGGGACTAGCGGGAGTCCCGCCGGGGAGCTGTTTTTT. The variable domain in full, with the rest retrieved from reference TRBV30 and TRBJ2-2, is SQTIHQWPATLVQPVGSPLSLECTVEGTSNPNLYWYRQAAGRGLQLLFYSVGIGQISSEVPQNLSASRPQDRQFILSSKKLLLSDSGFYLCAWSGTSGSPAGELFFGEGSRLTVL.

This CDR3 is CASIKDRPSYEQYF. CDR3 nucleotides: TGTGCCAGCATCAAGGACAGGCCATCATACGAGCAGTACTTC. This chain links TRBV28 with TRBJ2-7; 7 bases agree with TRBD1. The CDR3 sequence is 14 residues long. The germline gives CDR1 MDHEN, CDR2 SYDVKM. The V and J ends lost 7 bases and 4 bases, in that order; junction bases with no gene match: 10. Together with reference TRBV28 and TRBJ2-7, the CDR3 gives the full variable domain: DVKVTQSSRYLVKRTGEKVFLECVQDMDHENMFWYRQDPGLGLRLIYFSYDVKMKEKGDIPEGYSVSREKKERFSLILESASTNQTSMYLCASIKDRPSYEQYFGPGTRLTVT.

V and J are TRBV28 and TRBJ2-3; the D gene is possibly TRBD2 (5 bases). Trimming pared 3 bases from V and 4 bases from J, leaving 14 bases between. Germline CDR1 MDHEN, CDR2 SYDVKM. The CDR3 is made up of 15 amino acids. The CDR3 loop reads CASSLMGSRADTQYF. The CDR3 DNA is TGTGCCAGCAGTTTGATGGGGAGTAGAGCAGATACGCAGTATTTT.